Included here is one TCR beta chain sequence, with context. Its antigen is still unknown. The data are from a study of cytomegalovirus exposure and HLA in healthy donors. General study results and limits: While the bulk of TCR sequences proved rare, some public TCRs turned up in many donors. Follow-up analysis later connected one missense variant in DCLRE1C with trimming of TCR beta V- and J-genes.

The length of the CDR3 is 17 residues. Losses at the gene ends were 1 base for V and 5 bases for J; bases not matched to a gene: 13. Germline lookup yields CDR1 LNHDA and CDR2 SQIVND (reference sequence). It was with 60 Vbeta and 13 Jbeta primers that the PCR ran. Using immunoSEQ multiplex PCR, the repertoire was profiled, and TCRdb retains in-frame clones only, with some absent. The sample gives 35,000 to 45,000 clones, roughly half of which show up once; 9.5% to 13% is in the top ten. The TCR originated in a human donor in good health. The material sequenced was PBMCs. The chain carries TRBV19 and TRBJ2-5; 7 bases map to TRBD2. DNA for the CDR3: TGTGCCAGTAGTATAGGAGCCCGGCTAGCGGAACGGGAGACCCAGTACTTC. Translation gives CASSIGARLAERETQYF.